This T cell receptor beta chain was profiled in a study of T cell responses to AZD1222 COVID-19 vaccine. The method was immunoSEQ multiplex PCR; TCRdb's version includes in-frame clones alone and lacks a portion of them. This table holds approximately 110,000 clones, more than 85% found once. This CDR3 has 13 residues. CDR1 SNHLY and CDR2 FYNNEI come from the germline V gene. V gave up 3 bases and J gave up 5 bases, with 10 bases separating them. Here the sequenced sample was peripheral blood, taken on day 0 of AZD1222 vaccination. The receptor was derived from an adult in good health. The chain is built from TRBV2 and TRBJ1-2; D not resolved. CDR3 sequence reads: CASSEARVYGYTF. For the CDR3, the DNA is TGTGCCAGCAGTGAGGCAAGAGTTTATGGCTACACCTTC.